This note documents a single TCR beta chain sequence. At the DNA level, this CDR3 is encoded by other sequences in the same sample as well. This CDR3 spans 12 amino acids. V lost 4 bases to trimming and J lost 5 bases, with 8 bases between them. The germline gives CDR1 LNHDA, CDR2 SQIVND (reference sequence). As processed by the authors: Quantification of nucleated cells was approximated via reference gene primer amplification. Using immunoSEQ multiplex PCR, the repertoire was profiled, and TCRdb retains in-frame clones only, with some absent. D and trimming were read from the DNA, whereas the V and J calls and clone size are those reported in that table. Of roughly 180,000 clones listed, roughly 85% are singletons. The sample originates from a study of blood T cell repertoires in COVID-19. The overall study: Samples representing acute and convalescent COVID-19 were sourced from the United States, Italy and Spain. From T cells, B-cell-depleted T cells, or PBMCs came the material, which was cDNA or gDNA.

V usage is TRBV19 and J usage is TRBJ1-1; TRBD1 might be the D (6 bases). Material: peripheral blood. The origin of this receptor is a man aged 55 to 70 with acute or convalescent COVID-19. In DNA form, the CDR3 reads TGTGCCAGTAGTACCAGGGGAACTGAAGCTTTCTTT. It specifies CASSTRGTEAFF.